The rows below give T cell receptor beta chains drawn from one sample of a study of cytomegalovirus exposure and HLA in healthy donors. Profiling relied on immunoSEQ multiplex PCR, and the TCRdb table lists in-frame clones only, not all of them. This table has 75,000 to 95,000 clones, 90% appearing once. Sequences were obtained from PBMCs. The receptors here all came from a man aged 18 to 30 in good health and CMV-seronegative. CDR3s include the opening cysteine and the closing phenylalanine or tryptophan. Each record gives: J gene, V gene, clone size, D gene, CDR3 protein, CDR3 DNA. A D gene is named only where the DNA matches it firmly. Clone size is given for some rows only: seen once, a few or many times, or a class if the clone is expanded.

J: TRBJ2-1
V: TRBV11-3
size: .
D: .
CDR3: CASSPSGTSGLNEQFF
DNA: TGTGCCAGCAGCCCATCAGGAACATCGGGGTTGAATGAGCAGTTCTTC

J: TRBJ2-1
V: TRBV4-3
size: .
D: TRBD2
CDR3: CASSQTTSGPYNEQFF
DNA: TGCGCCAGCAGCCAAACGACTAGCGGGCCTTACAATGAGCAGTTCTTC

J: TRBJ2-3
V: TRBV5-1
size: .
D: .
CDR3: CASSGGLTYTQYF
DNA: TGCGCCAGCAGCGGAGGGCTAACGTATACGCAGTATTTT

J: TRBJ2-1
V: TRBV11-1
size: once
D: .
CDR3: CASSLAGGLNEQFF
DNA: TGTGCCAGCAGCTTAGCGGGAGGACTCAATGAGCAGTTCTTC

J: TRBJ2-2
V: TRBV28
size: .
D: .
CDR3: CASGSLTGELFF
DNA: TGTGCCAGCGGGAGTCTTACCGGGGAGCTGTTTTTT

J: TRBJ2-3
V: TRBV10-1
size: .
D: .
CDR3: CASTGEGTQYF
DNA: TGCGCCAGCACCGGAGAAGGCACGCAGTATTTT

J: TRBJ1-3
V: TRBV21-1
size: .
D: .
CDR3: CASSKEGSGNTIYF
DNA: TGTGCCAGCAGCAAGGAGGGTTCTGGAAACACCATATATTTT

J: TRBJ2-7
V: TRBV28
size: .
D: TRBD1
CDR3: CANTGQIYEQYF
DNA: TGTGCCAACACGGGACAGATCTACGAGCAGTACTTC

J: TRBJ2-1
V: TRBV5-4
size: few
D: TRBD2
CDR3: CASSLVWLAGGPSYNEQFF
DNA: TGTGCCAGCAGCTTGGTTTGGCTAGCGGGAGGGCCTTCCTACAATGAGCAGTTCTTC

J: TRBJ1-3
V: TRBV5-1
size: few
D: TRBD1
CDR3: CASSLAGQDIGNTIYF
DNA: TGCGCCAGCAGCTTGGCGGGACAGGATATTGGAAACACCATATATTTT

J: TRBJ2-3
V: TRBV6-1
size: .
D: TRBD1
CDR3: CASRATGRPDTQYF
DNA: TGTGCCAGCAGGGCGACAGGGCGGCCAGATACGCAGTATTTT

J: TRBJ2-5
V: TRBV9
size: .
D: .
CDR3: CASSVATGVSYQETQYF
DNA: TGTGCCAGCAGCGTAGCTACCGGGGTTTCGTACCAAGAGACCCAGTACTTC

J: TRBJ1-1
V: TRBV7-2
size: .
D: .
CDR3: CASSFLRGDTEAFF
DNA: TGTGCCAGCAGCTTTCTTCGGGGGGACACTGAAGCTTTCTTT

J: TRBJ2-1
V: TRBV5-1
size: .
D: TRBD2
CDR3: CASSSSGGDEQFF
DNA: TGCGCCAGCAGCTCTTCGGGAGGCGATGAGCAGTTCTTC

J: TRBJ2-3
V: TRBV9
size: .
D: TRBD2
CDR3: CASSVTTSGRRHGTDTQYF
DNA: TGTGCCAGCAGCGTAACCACTAGCGGGAGGAGACACGGCACAGATACGCAGTATTTT

J: TRBJ1-3
V: TRBV6-5
size: .
D: .
CDR3: CASSAGRSGNTIYF
DNA: TGTGCCAGCAGTGCCGGGAGGTCTGGAAACACCATATATTTT

J: TRBJ1-2
V: TRBV28
size: .
D: TRBD1
CDR3: CASSAPGTENGYTF
DNA: TGTGCCAGCAGTGCCCCCGGGACAGAAAATGGCTACACCTTC

J: TRBJ2-3
V: TRBV5-1
size: .
D: TRBD1
CDR3: CASKQGSGTDTQYF
DNA: TGCGCCAGCAAACAGGGGTCGGGCACAGATACGCAGTATTTT

J: TRBJ2-7
V: TRBV9
size: .
D: TRBD2
CDR3: CASSVGSGSAYEQYF
DNA: TGTGCCAGCAGCGTAGGGAGCGGGAGCGCCTACGAGCAGTACTTC

J: TRBJ2-1
V: TRBV2
size: .
D: TRBD2
CDR3: CASSEMRLAVYNEQFF
DNA: TGTGCCAGCAGTGAAATGCGACTAGCAGTCTACAATGAGCAGTTCTTC

J: TRBJ1-1
V: TRBV27
size: .
D: .
CDR3: CASVTFLRGTRRWAFF
DNA: TGTGCCAGCGTAACCTTCCTACGCGGGACGAGGCGTTGGGCTTTCTTT

J: TRBJ2-7
V: TRBV11-2
size: .
D: .
CDR3: CASSLTTGRYEQYF
DNA: TGTGCCAGCAGCTTGACGACAGGGAGGTACGAGCAGTACTTC

J: TRBJ1-2
V: TRBV19
size: .
D: TRBD1
CDR3: CASSGRTGKDGYTF
DNA: TGTGCCAGTAGTGGCAGGACAGGGAAGGATGGCTACACCTTC

J: TRBJ2-5
V: TRBV6-5
size: .
D: TRBD2
CDR3: CASSSSLAGVETQYF
DNA: TGTGCCAGCAGTTCCTCACTAGCGGGAGTTGAGACCCAGTACTTC

J: TRBJ2-2
V: TRBV7-2
size: few
D: .
CDR3: CASSLDRALDTGELFF
DNA: TGTGCCAGCAGCTTAGACAGGGCCCTCGACACCGGGGAGCTGTTTTTT

J: TRBJ1-5
V: TRBV4-3
size: .
D: .
CDR3: CASSQDIGHLSNQPQHF
DNA: TGCGCCAGCAGCCAAGATATTGGGCACCTTAGCAATCAGCCCCAGCATTTT

J: TRBJ1-1
V: TRBV5-1
size: .
D: .
CDR3: CASVRGTGINTEAFF
DNA: TGCGCCAGCGTGCGAGGTACAGGAATAAACACTGAAGCTTTCTTT

J: TRBJ2-3
V: TRBV5-8
size: .
D: TRBD1
CDR3: CASSLTDRANTDTQYF
DNA: TGTGCCAGCAGCTTAACGGACAGGGCTAACACAGATACGCAGTATTTT

J: TRBJ1-2
V: TRBV28
size: .
D: .
CDR3: CASSLKGYNYGYTF
DNA: TGTGCCAGCAGTTTAAAGGGGTATAACTATGGCTACACCTTC

J: TRBJ2-1
V: TRBV30
size: .
D: TRBD2
CDR3: CAWSPSAGEPYRRNEQFF
DNA: TGTGCCTGGAGTCCCTCAGCGGGAGAACCTTATCGACGGAATGAGCAGTTCTTC

J: TRBJ2-7
V: TRBV29-1
size: .
D: .
CDR3: CSVQGINEQYF
DNA: TGCAGCGTCCAGGGTATTAACGAGCAGTACTTC

J: TRBJ2-1
V: TRBV6-5
size: .
D: .
CDR3: CASSYSMTGEEQFF
DNA: TGTGCCAGCAGTTACTCGATGACAGGAGAAGAGCAGTTCTTC

J: TRBJ2-5
V: TRBV18
size: .
D: TRBD1
CDR3: CASSPQDRGETQYF
DNA: TGTGCCAGCTCACCACAGGACAGGGGCGAGACCCAGTACTTC

J: TRBJ2-3
V: TRBV28
size: .
D: TRBD2
CDR3: CASSLSLAGGFTDTQYF
DNA: TGTGCCAGCAGTTTATCACTAGCGGGAGGATTCACAGATACGCAGTATTTT

J: TRBJ1-1
V: TRBV7-9
size: .
D: .
CDR3: CASSLGQMNTEAFF
DNA: TGTGCCAGCAGCTTAGGTCAGATGAACACTGAAGCTTTCTTT

J: TRBJ2-7
V: TRBV28
size: .
D: .
CDR3: CASSSPGLALYEQYF
DNA: TGTGCCAGCAGTTCCCCGGGACTTGCCCTCTACGAGCAGTACTTC

J: TRBJ2-2
V: TRBV9
size: once
D: .
CDR3: CASSVEVGGGVETGELFF
DNA: TGTGCCAGCAGCGTAGAGGTGGGAGGGGGGGTCGAAACCGGGGAGCTGTTTTTT

J: TRBJ2-1
V: TRBV4-3
size: .
D: TRBD2
CDR3: CASSHHLSGTSWTEQFF
DNA: TGCGCCAGCAGCCACCATTTATCCGGGACTAGCTGGACTGAGCAGTTCTTC

J: TRBJ2-3
V: TRBV7-9
size: .
D: .
CDR3: CASSLNSGSTDTQYF
DNA: TGTGCCAGCAGCTTGAATAGCGGAAGCACAGATACGCAGTATTTT

J: TRBJ1-2
V: TRBV30
size: .
D: TRBD1
CDR3: CAWAAVGQGIGYTF
DNA: TGTGCCTGGGCCGCCGTGGGACAGGGCATTGGCTACACCTTC

J: TRBJ2-7
V: TRBV5-1
size: .
D: TRBD1
CDR3: CASSPGTGIYEQYF
DNA: TGCGCCAGCAGCCCCGGGACAGGGATCTACGAGCAGTACTTC

J: TRBJ2-7
V: TRBV9
size: .
D: TRBD2
CDR3: CASSVGASGYEQYF
DNA: TGTGCCAGCAGCGTAGGGGCTAGCGGGTACGAGCAGTACTTC